This TCR beta chain was observed in a study of graft-versus-host responses after intestinal transplantation. On the study more broadly: Anti-thymocyte globulin induction was given to all recipients, followed by tacrolimus and steroids for 2 to 3 years.

Assay used: immunoSEQ multiplex PCR; TCRdb lists only in-frame clones, some missing. The repertoire consists of about 120,000 clones, with 90% occurring once and the leading ten covering roughly 0.17%. The CDR3 is made up of 13 amino acids. The V and J ends lost 3 bases and 2 bases respectively, with 7 bases between them. Germline V gives CDR1 LNHNV, CDR2 YYDKDF (reference sequence). This clone was seen a single time. Its antigen remains unidentified. Study conclusions and caveats: Allografts of patients with graft-donor T cell macrochimerism showed high graft-versus-host to host-versus-graft clone ratios.

This sequence was found in a human donor who received an intestinal transplant. The chain combines TRBV15 with TRBJ1-2, with a tentative D call TRBD1 (5 bases). The specimen was unstimulated CD4+ T cells sorted from spleen or lymph node cells, collected before intestinal transplant. The CDR3 loop is CATSSQGNYGYTF. The CDR3 DNA reads TGTGCCACCAGCAGCCAGGGCAACTATGGCTACACCTTC.